These 21 T cell receptor beta chains were sequenced from one sample in a study of cytomegalovirus exposure and HLA in healthy donors. With 60 Vbeta and 13 Jbeta primers, the PCR was carried out. Method: immunoSEQ multiplex PCR; TCRdb's copy keeps in-frame clones and lacks some. The sample shows 90,000 to 120,000 clones, approximately 77% of them seen only once. Sample: PBMCs. These receptors all come from a male donor in good health and CMV-seropositive.

This chain connects TRBV9 to TRBJ2-7; 8 bases fit TRBD1. This CDR3 is built from 16 residues. The V gene's germline CDR1 is SGDLS and CDR2 YYNGEE. After removal of 7 bases from V and 0 bases from J, the junction contained 12 bases not matched to a gene. The CDR3 loop is CASGRTGGIGSYEQYF. The DNA of the CDR3 is TGTGCCAGCGGAAGAACAGGGGGGATAGGCTCCTACGAGCAGTACTTC.

This clone showed up just once. J is TRBJ1-2 and V is TRBV7-2, with D uncertain. Per the germline V gene, CDR1 is SGHTA and CDR2 is FQGNSA. V was shortened by 3 bases and J by 6 bases, with 11 bases between the two germline ends. The CDR3 loop spans 13 amino acids. The CDR3 DNA sequence: TGTGCCAGCAGCTTCCGGAGCGGGGATGGCTACACCTTC. Residues: CASSFRSGDGYTF.

This clone was seen a single time. V usage is TRBV28 and J usage is TRBJ1-1; no firm D call. The V gene lost 4 bases and the J gene lost 3 bases, with 12 bases spanning the gap. Germline-derived CDR1 and CDR2 are MDHEN and SYDVKM. The CDR3 consists of 14 residues. The CDR3: CASSSPDGYTEAFF. For the CDR3, the DNA is TGTGCCAGCAGTTCCCCCGACGGGTACACTGAAGCTTTCTTT.

The V call is TRBV29-1, the J call TRBJ2-7; 7 bases map to TRBD2. Germline V lookup: CDR1 SQVTM, CDR2 ANQGSEA. With 6 bases clipped from V and 4 bases from J, the junction kept 12 bases outside the gene matches. This CDR3 contains 14 residues. DNA for the CDR3: TGCAGCGTCTATGGTCAGGGAGGGATTTACGAGCAGTACTTC. Its protein is CSVYGQGGIYEQYF.

J is TRBJ2-1 and V is TRBV30, with 9 nucleotides matching TRBD2. The V gene's germline CDR1 is GTSNPN and CDR2 SVGIG (reference sequence). The CDR3 consists of 15 residues. Losses at the gene ends were 0 bases for V and 7 bases for J; bases not matched to a gene: 7. CDR3 in amino acids: CAWSVWGLALNEQFF. In nucleotides, the CDR3 is TGTGCCTGGAGTGTGTGGGGACTAGCCTTGAATGAGCAGTTCTTC.

This clone was seen a few times. The chain joins TRBV10-3 to TRBJ2-3; D uncertain. The V gene's germline CDR1 is ENHRY and CDR2 SYGVKD. Trimming pared 5 bases from V and 3 bases from J, leaving 15 bases between. This CDR3 region has 15 residues. The CDR3 here is CAISLTGPPTDTQYF. In nucleotides, the CDR3 is TGTGCCATCAGTCTGACTGGCCCCCCAACAGATACGCAGTATTTT.

With regard to this clone: At one boundary the junction diverges from the germline segment, which might be a read error. Different DNA sequences within this sample yield the same CDR3. The V gene is TRBV5-5, the J gene TRBJ1-2; D not resolved. Germline assignment: CDR1 SGHKS and CDR2 YYEKEE (reference sequence). The CDR3 totals 15 residues. The chain's CDR3 is CASSLVPGVTYGYTF. For the CDR3, the DNA is TGCGCCAGCAGCTTGGTTCCCGGGGTGACCTATGGCTACACCTTC. The whole variable domain, remainder taken from reference TRBV5-5 and TRBJ1-2, is DAGVTQSPTHLIKTRGQQVTLRCSPISGHKSVSWYQQVLGQGPQFIFQYYEKEERGRGNFPDRFSARQFPNYSSELNVNALLLGDSALYLCASSLVPGVTYGYTFGSGTRLTVV.

The chain links TRBV25-1 to TRBJ2-7, with D possibly matching TRBD1 (6 bases). Germline CDR1 and CDR2: MGHDK and SYGVNS. V lost 6 bases and J lost 4, with 13 bases in between. This CDR3 comprises 13 residues. This chain's CDR3 is CASSRTGQYEQYF. DNA for the CDR3: TGTGCCAGCAGCCGTACAGGGCAGTACGAGCAGTACTTC.

This clone was seen once. The chain combines TRBV5-1 with TRBJ2-7; the match to TRBD1 covers 9 bases. This CDR3 contains 15 residues. V gave up 4 bases and J gave up 4 bases; unmatched junction bases: 9. Per the germline V gene, CDR1 is SGHRS and CDR2 is YFSETQ. The CDR3, as DNA: TGCGCCAGCAGCCCGGCGGGGGACAGGGTATACGAGCAGTACTTC. Its protein is CASSPAGDRVYEQYF.

This clone was observed a few times. J is TRBJ1-6 and V is TRBV5-1; no definite D call. From germline, CDR1 is SGHRS and CDR2 YFSETQ. The germline V and J ends were trimmed by 0 bases and 9 bases, with 22 bases remaining between them. The CDR3 extends over 18 amino acids. The CDR3 loop is CASSLGFGETLSSSPLHF. In nucleotides, the CDR3 is TGCGCCAGCAGCTTGGGGTTTGGGGAGACGCTTTCTTCTTCACCCCTCCACTTT.

This chain links TRBV4-2 with TRBJ1-5; D uncertain. The germline CDR1 and CDR2 sequences are LGHNA and YNFKEQ. The V and J ends lost 1 base and 5 bases respectively, with 9 bases between them. The CDR3 length is 14 residues. The CDR3 here is CASSQGTRDQPQHF. CDR3 nucleotide sequence: TGTGCCAGCAGCCAAGGTACGCGGGATCAGCCCCAGCATTTT.

J is TRBJ2-3 and V is TRBV30; 8 positions match TRBD1. Germline V gives CDR1 GTSNPN, CDR2 SVGIG (reference sequence). Trimming took 3 bases from V and 3 from J; bases not matched to a gene: 5. CDR3 length equals 14 residues. The CDR3 nucleotides are TGTGCCTGGAGGGCGGGGACAGGAACAGATACGCAGTATTTT. Translated: CAWRAGTGTDTQYF.

V is TRBV28 and J is TRBJ1-1, with 9 positions matching TRBD1. The CDR3 runs 15 residues. Per the germline V gene, CDR1 is MDHEN and CDR2 is SYDVKM. The junction had 2 bases not matched to a gene; V was cut back by 2 bases and J by 1 base. The chain's CDR3 is CASSLGGQGNTEAFF. DNA of the CDR3: TGTGCCAGCAGTTTAGGGGGACAGGGGAACACTGAAGCTTTCTTT.

The genes are TRBV28 and TRBJ2-2, with D possibly being TRBD2 (7 bases). This CDR3 spans 16 amino acids. V shed 3 bases and J shed 3 bases, with 14 bases lying between them. The germline gives CDR1 MDHEN, CDR2 SYDVKM. The CDR3 DNA follows: TGTGCCAGCAGTTTTGGCCCGGGGGGCGACACCGGGGAGCTGTTTTTT. It specifies CASSFGPGGDTGELFF.

The V and J genes are TRBV6-1 and TRBJ2-1; unclear D gene. CDR3 length: 14 residues. Trimming pared 4 bases from V and 4 bases from J, leaving 11 bases between. The V gene's germline CDR1 is MNHNS and CDR2 SASEGT. CDR3 sequence: CASSATDDYNEQFF. Written as DNA, the CDR3 is TGTGCCAGCAGTGCTACAGACGATTACAATGAGCAGTTCTTC.

The sample holds a few counts of this clone. The chain couples TRBV6-1 to TRBJ1-6, with a tentative D call TRBD1 (5 bases). The germline V gene has CDR1 MNHNS and CDR2 SASEGT. The CDR3 spans 15 residues. V was cut by 2 bases and J by 5 bases, with 10 bases left in between. The CDR3 loop is CASSEYRRDNSPLHF. DNA of the CDR3: TGTGCCAGCAGTGAATACAGGCGCGATAATTCACCCCTCCACTTT.

The rearrangement uses TRBV7-3 and TRBJ1-6; D ambiguous. The CDR3 length is 14 residues. Trimming removed 5 bases at V and 7 bases at J, with 12 bases between. CDR1 and CDR2 from the germline V gene are SGHTA and FQGTGA. The CDR3 region is CASSAAGGNSPLHF. The CDR3, as DNA: TGTGCCAGCAGCGCCGCGGGAGGGAATTCACCCCTCCACTTT.

The chain employs TRBV10-3 and TRBJ2-7; 8 nucleotides match TRBD1. Per germline, CDR1 ENHRY and CDR2 SYGVKD. The trim removed 2 bases at V and 5 bases at J, leaving 8 bases unmatched. The CDR3 spans 15 residues. The CDR3 sequence is CAISEPDREGHEQYF. The CDR3 DNA follows: TGTGCCATCAGTGAGCCGGACAGGGAAGGGCACGAGCAGTACTTC.

This rearrangement joins TRBV4-1 to TRBJ1-2; D perhaps matches TRBD1 (5 bases). Germline loops: CDR1 MGHRA, CDR2 YSYEKL. This CDR3 is 17 amino acids long. V lost 4 bases to trimming and J lost 8 bases, with 26 bases between them. The CDR3 sequence: CASSLPIPRRGEGGYTF. The CDR3 bases are TGCGCCAGCAGCCTCCCCATCCCCCGGCGGGGGGAAGGGGGCTACACCTTC.

This chain links TRBV7-6 with TRBJ1-1; 8 nucleotides match TRBD1. V was clipped by 4 bases and J by 10 bases; unmatched bases: 8. Germline CDR1 SGHVS, CDR2 FNYEAQ. The CDR3 is 13 amino acids. The CDR3 protein is CASSYQGALAAFF. The CDR3 nucleotides read TGTGCCAGCAGCTATCAGGGGGCGTTAGCAGCTTTCTTT. The full variable domain, with the rest looked up from reference TRBV7-6 and TRBJ1-1, is GAGVSQSPRYKVTKRGQDVALRCDPISGHVSLYWYRQALGQGPEFLTYFNYEAQQDKSGLPNDRFSAERPEGSISTLTIQRTEQRDSAMYRCASSYQGALAAFFGQGTRLTVV.

This clone was seen once. The rearrangement joins TRBV5-1 to TRBJ2-2; 9 bases line up with TRBD1. Germline loops: CDR1 SGHRS, CDR2 YFSETQ. V dropped 4 bases and J dropped 9; count of bases not matched to a gene: 10. CDR3 length: 15 amino acids. CDR3 coding DNA: TGCGCCAGCAGCGTGGTAGGGACAGGGTTCCGGGAGCTGTTTTTT. It is translated as CASSVVGTGFRELFF.